This TCR beta chain was found in a study of CD8 T cells in ankylosing spondylitis. The authors made TCR beta libraries by quantitative 5'-RACE with molecular barcodes. Via MiXCR, TCRdb re-called the 5' RACE reads, giving one row per CDR3 protein. The data contain 200,000 to 250,000 distinct CDR3 sequences, more than 5.5% of them singletons. This clonotype was detected only a few times. Its antigen is as yet unknown. The study's findings and limits: Reports say disease-linked clones showed up significantly more in matched ankylosing spondylitis synovial fluid. Blood of patients with ankylosing spondylitis appeared to be characterized by a TCR beta motif of several highly homologous variants.

The sequence was collected from a male donor with ankylosing spondylitis. The sequencing sample was made of blood, either unsorted or a sorted T cell fraction (not recorded which).

DNA of the CDR3: TGCAGCGTCTTTGATAGGGGGGCCACTGAAGCTTTCTTT. Protein: CSVFDRGATEAFF. The genes are TRBV29-1 and TRBJ1-1, with TRBD1 as a possible D gene (6 bases). Germline values: CDR1 SQVTM, CDR2 ANQGSEA. The CDR3 runs 13 residues. Trimming left V 6 bases short and J 4 bases short, with 15 bases between.